Described below is a single T cell receptor beta chain sequence and its context. The antigen remains unidentified. The sample is drawn from a study of regulatory T cells in long-lasting Graves disease. Overall study: Graves' disease counted as persistent after over 5 years of antithyroid drugs with positive TSH receptor antibodies. Study observations and caveats: Patients with persistent disease shared 2,500 or so public clonotypes, outpacing the roughly 970 shared by new patients.

Between the trimmed V and J ends, which lost 4 bases and 7 bases, there was a span of 11 bases. The CDR3 runs to 12 residues. Germline V CDR1 and CDR2: MNHEY, SMNVEV (reference sequence). The sample's time point: persistent/refractory GD, antithyroid drugs over 5 years with positive TRAb. Following extraction of RNA from PBMCs, that RNA was used to make the TCR library. Patients were enrolled at an endocrinology department in Xi'an, China. In building TCR beta libraries, iRepertoire HTBI primers were used together with Arm-PCR of CDR3 regions. TCRdb fed the multiplex PCR reads into MiXCR, producing one record per CDR3 protein. Here the sample spans roughly 300,000 distinct CDR3 sequences, roughly a fifth being singletons.

This receptor was taken from a female donor with Graves disease. The specimen comprised peripheral blood mononuclear cells (PBMCs), sampled when the disease was refractory, from a patient treated with antithyroid drugs. The chain carries TRBV27 and TRBJ2-7, with D tentatively TRBD2 (6 bases). The CDR3: CASSSRRAEQYF. The CDR3 DNA reads TGTGCCAGCAGTTCTCGGAGGGCAGAGCAGTACTTC.